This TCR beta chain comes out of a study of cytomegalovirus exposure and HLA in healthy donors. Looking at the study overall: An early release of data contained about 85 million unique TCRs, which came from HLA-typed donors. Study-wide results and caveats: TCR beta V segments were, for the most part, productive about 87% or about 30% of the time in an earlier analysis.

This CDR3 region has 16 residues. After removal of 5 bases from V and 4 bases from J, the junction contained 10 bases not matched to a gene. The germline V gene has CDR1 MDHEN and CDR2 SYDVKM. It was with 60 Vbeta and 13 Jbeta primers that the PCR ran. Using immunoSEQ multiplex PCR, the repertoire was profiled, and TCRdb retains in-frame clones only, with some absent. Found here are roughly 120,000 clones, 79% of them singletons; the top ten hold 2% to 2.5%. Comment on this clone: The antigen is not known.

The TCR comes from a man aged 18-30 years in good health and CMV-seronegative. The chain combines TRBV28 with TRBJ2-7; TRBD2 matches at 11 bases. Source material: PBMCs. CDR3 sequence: CASSLYTSGSLYEQYF. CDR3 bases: TGTGCCAGCAGTCTCTACACTAGCGGGAGTCTGTACGAGCAGTACTTC.